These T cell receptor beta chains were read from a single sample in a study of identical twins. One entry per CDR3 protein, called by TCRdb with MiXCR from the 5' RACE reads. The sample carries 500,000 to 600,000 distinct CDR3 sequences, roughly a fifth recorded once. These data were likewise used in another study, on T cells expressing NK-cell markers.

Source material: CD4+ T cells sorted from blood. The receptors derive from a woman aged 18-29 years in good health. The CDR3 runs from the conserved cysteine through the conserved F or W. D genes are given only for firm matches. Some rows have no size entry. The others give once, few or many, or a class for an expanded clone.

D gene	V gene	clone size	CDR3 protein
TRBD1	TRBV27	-	CASSLLGTGSYEQYF
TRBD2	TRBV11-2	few	CASSLRVGRLAGSARPIQYF
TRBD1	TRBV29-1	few	CSVTLQGMNTEAFF
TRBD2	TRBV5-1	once	CASSHPSGEVGEQYF
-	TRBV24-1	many	CATSETTGSLSKQFF
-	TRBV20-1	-	CSATEGETQYF
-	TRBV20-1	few	CSANTRASYNEQFF
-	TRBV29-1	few	CSVGALGDTQYF
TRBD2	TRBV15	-	CATSYPRAGGPNNEQFF
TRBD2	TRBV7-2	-	CASSLAGNQQFF
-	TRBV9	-	CASSVAGQLGEQYF
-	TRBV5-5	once	CASSWGQNYGYTF
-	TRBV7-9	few	CASSHLEGTQPQHF
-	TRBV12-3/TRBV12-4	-	CASSFGQSETQYF
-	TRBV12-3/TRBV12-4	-	CASSFAGPDLDQPQHF
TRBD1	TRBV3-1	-	CASSRQGSDTQYF
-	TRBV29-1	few	CSVATVTGANVLTF
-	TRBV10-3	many	CAISQLALSTDTQYF
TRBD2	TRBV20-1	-	CSARDNGGSGGETQYF
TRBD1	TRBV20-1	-	CSATGWTGGTEAFF
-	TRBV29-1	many	CSVAEIYTEAFF
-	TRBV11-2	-	CASSYQTMLITKNIQYF
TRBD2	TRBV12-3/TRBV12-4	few	CASSRSSGGRTGELFF
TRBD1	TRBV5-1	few	CASRDRDGYTF
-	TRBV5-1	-	CASSLVGSGNTEAFF
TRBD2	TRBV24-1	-	CATSDLKSGRNEQFF
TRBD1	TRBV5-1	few	CASSPGGWGTEAFF
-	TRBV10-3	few	CAISFTRGTGELFF
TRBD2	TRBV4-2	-	CASSQGLADSYEQYF
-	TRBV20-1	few	CSAWELEDTQYF
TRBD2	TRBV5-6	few	CASSLRVLAGYNEQFF
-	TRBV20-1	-	CSARGSNTEAFF
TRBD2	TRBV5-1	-	CASSLATSGRPGTDTQYF
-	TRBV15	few	CATSRDWGSDTGNTIYF
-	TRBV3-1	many	CASRGVGAAEAFF
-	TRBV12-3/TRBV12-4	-	CASRGFPGTEAFF
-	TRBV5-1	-	CAIPRQVYQPQHF
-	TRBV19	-	CASRSRGERSNQPQHF
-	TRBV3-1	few	CASSREEGGGYTF
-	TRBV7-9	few	CASSPLSGPQYF
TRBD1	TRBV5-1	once	CASSLGTGDSYIEQFF
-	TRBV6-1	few	CASSRGGGFNEKLFF